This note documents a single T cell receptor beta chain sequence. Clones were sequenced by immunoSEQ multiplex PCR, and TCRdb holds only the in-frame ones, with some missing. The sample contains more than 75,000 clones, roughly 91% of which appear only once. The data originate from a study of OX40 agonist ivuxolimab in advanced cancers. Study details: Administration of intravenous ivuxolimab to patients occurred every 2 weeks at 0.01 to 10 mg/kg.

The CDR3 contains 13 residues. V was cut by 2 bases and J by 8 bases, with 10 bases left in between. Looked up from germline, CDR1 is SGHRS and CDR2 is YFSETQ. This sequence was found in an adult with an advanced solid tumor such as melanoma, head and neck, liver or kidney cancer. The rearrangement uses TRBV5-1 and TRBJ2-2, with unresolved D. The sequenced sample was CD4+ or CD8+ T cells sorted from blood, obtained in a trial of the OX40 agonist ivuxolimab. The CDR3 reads CASSFPDFGELFF. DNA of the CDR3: TGCGCCAGCAGCTTCCCAGACTTTGGGGAGCTGTTTTTT.